The clone carrying this TCR beta chain was seen more than once but under ten times. Primed by a sample-barcoded 5' primer and a J-beta primer mix, a second PCR proceeded for about 7 to 11 cycles. Sequencing of every sample gave 3 million or more CDR3-containing paired-end reads. One entry per CDR3 protein results from TCRdb running MiXCR on the 5' RACE reads. In the table there are hundreds of thousands of distinct CDR3 sequences, around 29% of which are singletons. Healthy Caucasian individuals from Russia aged roughly 6 to 95 served as donors. This sample is part of a study of blood T cells in healthy people across ages. The specimen sequenced was blood. The TCR comes from a woman between 70 and 85 years old in good health.

CDR3: CASSKTETQYF. The CDR3 bases are TGTGCCAGCAGCAAAACAGAGACCCAGTACTTC. The gene calls are TRBV14 and TRBJ2-5; D is unclear. The V gene's germline CDR1 is SGHDN and CDR2 FVKESK. Trimming pared 5 bases from V and 4 bases from J, leaving 5 bases between. The CDR3 extends over 11 amino acids.